Reported below is one T cell receptor beta chain. The V and J ends lost 6 bases and 0 bases, in that order; junction bases with no gene match: 4. The CDR3 totals 15 residues. CDR1 is MNHNY and CDR2 is SVGAGI in the germline V gene (reference sequence). This specimen comes from a study of cytomegalovirus exposure and HLA in healthy donors. About the research overall: Researchers previously reported finding roughly 120 million unique TCR beta sequences from around 200 million T cells.

The PCR ran on 60 Vbeta and 13 Jbeta primers. TCRdb keeps only in-frame clones here, not all; method: immunoSEQ multiplex PCR. The sample shows about 130,000 clones, 72% of them seen only once. The chain is built from TRBV6-6 and TRBJ2-3; TRBD2 matches 9 bases. The sample consisted of PBMCs. The sequence was obtained from a man aged 50-59 years in good health and CMV-seropositive. The CDR3 DNA follows: TGTGCCAGCAGGGCTAGCGGGGATAGCACAGATACGCAGTATTTT. Its protein is CASRASGDSTDTQYF.